The rows below give T cell receptor beta chains drawn from one sample of a study of CD8+CD57+ T cells in acquired aplastic anemia. MiXCR was run by TCRdb on the reads, yielding one entry per CDR3 protein. The sample includes about 64,000 distinct CDR3 sequences, about 50% seen only once; the top ten take roughly 2.5%. Source material: sorted CD4+, CD8+, or CD8+CD57+ T cells (not recorded which) from PBMCs. The receptor set was obtained from a human donor in good health, serving as a control. Both conserved end residues are part of each CDR3. The D gene is left open where the match is weak. Size is omitted from some rows. Given values are once, few, many or a class for expanded clones.

NA	TRBV19	NA	13	TRBJ1-3	TGTGCCAGTAGGATGAACGGCGGAAACACCATATATTTT	CASRMNGGNTIYF
once	TRBV10-3	NA	13	TRBJ1-2	TGTGCCGCGGGAGTTGGAACTAACTATGGCTACACCTTC	CAAGVGTNYGYTF
NA	TRBV25-1	TRBD2	18	TRBJ2-5	TGTGCCAGCAGTGCAAGACTAGCGGGAGAGAGGACACGAGAGACCCAGTACTTC	CASSARLAGERTRETQYF
NA	TRBV2	NA	14	TRBJ2-3	TGTGCCAGCAGTGGGTCCATGAACACAGATACGCAGTATTTT	CASSGSMNTDTQYF
NA	TRBV7-2	NA	12	TRBJ2-5	TGTGCCAGCAGCTCGCGGGCAGAGACCCAGTACTTC	CASSSRAETQYF
NA	TRBV2	TRBD1	13	TRBJ2-1	TGTGCCAGCAGTGACCCACAGGGGCTTGAGCAGTTCTTC	CASSDPQGLEQFF
NA	TRBV6-1	NA	14	TRBJ1-1	TGTGCCAGCAGTCAGACACTCATGAGCACTGAAGCTTTCTTT	CASSQTLMSTEAFF
NA	TRBV7-2	NA	11	TRBJ2-7	TGTGCCAGCAGTCGCACGAACGAGCAGTACTTC	CASSRTNEQYF
NA	TRBV7-3	NA	15	TRBJ1-1	TGTGCCAGCAGCCCCGAGCCGAGTAGGATCACTGAAGCTTTCTTT	CASSPEPSRITEAFF
NA	TRBV2	NA	14	TRBJ2-7	TGTGCCAGCAAGTTAGGAGGGGACTCCTACGAGCAGTACTTC	CASKLGGDSYEQYF
NA	TRBV6-1	NA	13	TRBJ1-2	TGTGCCAGCAGGGGGGGCGCGGGCTATGGCTACACCTTC	CASRGGAGYGYTF
many	TRBV6-2/TRBV6-3	NA	11	TRBJ2-7	TGTGCCAGCAGTTACGGAATCGAGCAGTACTTC	CASSYGIEQYF
many	TRBV14	NA	15	TRBJ2-4	TGTGCCAGCAGCCAAGCCCAGCGACACAAAAACATTCAGTACTTC	CASSQAQRHKNIQYF